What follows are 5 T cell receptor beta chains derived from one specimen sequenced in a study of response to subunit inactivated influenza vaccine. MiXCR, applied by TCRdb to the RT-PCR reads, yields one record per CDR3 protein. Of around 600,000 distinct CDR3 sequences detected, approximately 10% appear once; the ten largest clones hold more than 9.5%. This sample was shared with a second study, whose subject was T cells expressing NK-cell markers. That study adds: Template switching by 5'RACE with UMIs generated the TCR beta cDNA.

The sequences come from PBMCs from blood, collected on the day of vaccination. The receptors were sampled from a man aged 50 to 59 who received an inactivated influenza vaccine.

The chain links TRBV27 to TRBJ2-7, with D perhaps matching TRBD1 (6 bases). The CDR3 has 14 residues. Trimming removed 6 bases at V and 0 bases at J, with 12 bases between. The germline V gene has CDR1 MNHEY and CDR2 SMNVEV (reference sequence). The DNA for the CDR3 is TGTGCCAGCAGCCCTCGGGACACCTCCTACGAGCAGTACTTC. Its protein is CASSPRDTSYEQYF.

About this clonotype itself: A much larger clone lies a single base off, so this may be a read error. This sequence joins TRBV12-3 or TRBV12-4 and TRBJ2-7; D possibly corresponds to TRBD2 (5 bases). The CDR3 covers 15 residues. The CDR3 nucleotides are TGTACCAGCAGTCCGCAGACCCGGGTCGGGGACGAGCAGTACTTC. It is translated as CTSSPQTRVGDEQYF.

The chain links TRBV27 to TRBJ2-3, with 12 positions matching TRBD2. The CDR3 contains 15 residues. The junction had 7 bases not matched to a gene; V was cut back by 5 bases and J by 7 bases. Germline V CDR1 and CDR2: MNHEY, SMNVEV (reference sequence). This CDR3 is CASSPTSGSLYTQYF. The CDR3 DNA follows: TGTGCCAGCAGTCCGACTAGCGGGAGTTTGTATACGCAGTATTTT.

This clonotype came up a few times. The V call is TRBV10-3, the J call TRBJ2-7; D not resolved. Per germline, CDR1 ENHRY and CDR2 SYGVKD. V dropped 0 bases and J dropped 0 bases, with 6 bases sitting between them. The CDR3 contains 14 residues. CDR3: CAISESHRSYEQYF. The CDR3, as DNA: TGTGCCATCAGTGAGTCCCATCGCTCCTACGAGCAGTACTTC.

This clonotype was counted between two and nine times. CDR3 DNA: TGTGCCGTAACCGGGACAGCCAACACCGGGGAGCTGTTTTTT. Residues: CAVTGTANTGELFF. V usage is TRBV10-3 and J usage is TRBJ2-2; 7 bases match TRBD1. CDR3 length: 14 amino acids. CDR1 is ENHRY, CDR2 SYGVKD, per germline. Trimming at V came to 11 bases and at J to 2 bases, leaving 8 bases not matched to a gene.